This T cell receptor (beta chain) was sequenced during a study of blood T cell repertoires in COVID-19. Study summary: Nucleic acid was either cDNA or gDNA, and it came from T cells, B-cell-depleted T cells, or PBMCs.

Deletions cut 3 bases from V and 7 bases from J, with 16 bases between. The CDR3 runs to 14 residues. Germline V lookup: CDR1 MNHEY, CDR2 SMNVEV (reference sequence). TCRdb's copy holds only in-frame clones and misses some; the assay was immunoSEQ multiplex PCR. This table has roughly 270,000 clones, around 84% appearing once. Sequencing input: PBMCs or T cells enriched from blood (not recorded which). The sequence was collected from a man aged 40-49 years who had been exposed to COVID-19. The gene calls are TRBV27 and TRBJ2-7, with D perhaps TRBD1 (5 bases). The CDR3 sequence is CASSFRGLNREQYF. CDR3 in DNA: TGTGCCAGCAGTTTTAGGGGATTAAACCGAGAGCAGTACTTC.